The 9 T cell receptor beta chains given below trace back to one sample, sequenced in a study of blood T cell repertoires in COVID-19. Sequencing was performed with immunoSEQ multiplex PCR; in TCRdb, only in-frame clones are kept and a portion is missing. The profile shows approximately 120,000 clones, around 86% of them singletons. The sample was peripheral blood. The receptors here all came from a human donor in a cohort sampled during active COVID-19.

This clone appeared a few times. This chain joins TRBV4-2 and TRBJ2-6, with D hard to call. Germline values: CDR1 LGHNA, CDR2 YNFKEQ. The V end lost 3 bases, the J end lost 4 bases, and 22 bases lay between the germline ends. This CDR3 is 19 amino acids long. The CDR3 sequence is CASSHSPRSSAAGANVLTF. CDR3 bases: TGTGCCAGCAGCCACTCCCCACGGAGCTCGGCAGCCGGGGCCAACGTCCTGACTTTC.

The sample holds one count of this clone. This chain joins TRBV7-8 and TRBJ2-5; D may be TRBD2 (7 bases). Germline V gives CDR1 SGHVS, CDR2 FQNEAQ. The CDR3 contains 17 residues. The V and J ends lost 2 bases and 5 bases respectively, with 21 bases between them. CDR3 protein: CASSLRRGGEGRETQYF. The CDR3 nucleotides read TGTGCCAGCAGCTTAAGGCGCGGGGGCGAAGGAAGGGAGACCCAGTACTTC. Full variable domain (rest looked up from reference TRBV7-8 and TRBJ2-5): GAGVSQSPRYKVAKRGQDVALRCDPISGHVSLFWYQQALGQGPEFLTYFQNEAQLDKSGLPSDRFFAERPEGSVSTLKIQRTQQEDSAVYLCASSLRRGGEGRETQYFGPGTRLLVL.

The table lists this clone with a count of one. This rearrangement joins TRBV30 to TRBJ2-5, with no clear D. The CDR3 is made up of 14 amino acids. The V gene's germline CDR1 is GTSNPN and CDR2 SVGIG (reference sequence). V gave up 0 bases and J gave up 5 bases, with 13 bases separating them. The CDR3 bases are TGTGCCTGGAGTGTAAGATTAACTTCGGAGACCCAGTACTTC. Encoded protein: CAWSVRLTSETQYF.

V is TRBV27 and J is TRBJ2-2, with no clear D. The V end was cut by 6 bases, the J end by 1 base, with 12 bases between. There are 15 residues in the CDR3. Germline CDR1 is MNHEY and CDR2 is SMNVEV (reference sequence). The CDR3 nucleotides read TGTGCCAGCAGCATCGACACCCAGAACACCGGGGAGCTGTTTTTT. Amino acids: CASSIDTQNTGELFF.

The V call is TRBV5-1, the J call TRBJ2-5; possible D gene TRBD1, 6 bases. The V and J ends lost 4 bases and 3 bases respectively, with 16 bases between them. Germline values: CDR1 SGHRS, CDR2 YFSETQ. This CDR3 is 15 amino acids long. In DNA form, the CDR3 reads TGCGCCAGCAGCGTAACAGGGCTTTCGAAAGAGACCCAGTACTTC. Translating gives CASSVTGLSKETQYF.

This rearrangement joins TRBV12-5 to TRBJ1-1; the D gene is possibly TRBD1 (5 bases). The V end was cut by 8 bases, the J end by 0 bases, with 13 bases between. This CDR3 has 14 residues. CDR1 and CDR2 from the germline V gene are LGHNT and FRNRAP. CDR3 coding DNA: TGTGCTAGTCTTATGACAGCCATGAACACTGAAGCTTTCTTT. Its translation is CASLMTAMNTEAFF.

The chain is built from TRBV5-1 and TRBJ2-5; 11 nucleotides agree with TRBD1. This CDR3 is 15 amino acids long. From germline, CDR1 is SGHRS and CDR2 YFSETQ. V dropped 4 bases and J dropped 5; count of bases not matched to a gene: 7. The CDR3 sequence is CASSDGTGGYETQYF. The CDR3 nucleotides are TGCGCCAGCAGCGACGGGACAGGGGGATACGAGACCCAGTACTTC.

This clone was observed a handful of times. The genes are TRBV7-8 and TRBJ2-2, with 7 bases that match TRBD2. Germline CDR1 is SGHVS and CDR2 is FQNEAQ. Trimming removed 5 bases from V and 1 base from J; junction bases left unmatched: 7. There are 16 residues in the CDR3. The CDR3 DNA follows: TGTGCCAGCAGCCATATTAGCGGGCTGAACACCGGGGAGCTGTTTTTT. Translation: CASSHISGLNTGELFF. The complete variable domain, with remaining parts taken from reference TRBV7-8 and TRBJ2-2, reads GAGVSQSPRYKVAKRGQDVALRCDPISGHVSLFWYQQALGQGPEFLTYFQNEAQLDKSGLPSDRFFAERPEGSVSTLKIQRTQQEDSAVYLCASSHISGLNTGELFFGEGSRLTVL.

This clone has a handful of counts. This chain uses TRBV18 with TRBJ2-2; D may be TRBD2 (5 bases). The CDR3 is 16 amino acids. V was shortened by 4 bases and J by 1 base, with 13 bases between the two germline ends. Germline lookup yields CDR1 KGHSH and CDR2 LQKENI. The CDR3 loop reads CASSLISGGNTGELFF. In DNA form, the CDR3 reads TGTGCCAGCTCACTAATTAGTGGAGGGAACACCGGGGAGCTGTTTTTT.